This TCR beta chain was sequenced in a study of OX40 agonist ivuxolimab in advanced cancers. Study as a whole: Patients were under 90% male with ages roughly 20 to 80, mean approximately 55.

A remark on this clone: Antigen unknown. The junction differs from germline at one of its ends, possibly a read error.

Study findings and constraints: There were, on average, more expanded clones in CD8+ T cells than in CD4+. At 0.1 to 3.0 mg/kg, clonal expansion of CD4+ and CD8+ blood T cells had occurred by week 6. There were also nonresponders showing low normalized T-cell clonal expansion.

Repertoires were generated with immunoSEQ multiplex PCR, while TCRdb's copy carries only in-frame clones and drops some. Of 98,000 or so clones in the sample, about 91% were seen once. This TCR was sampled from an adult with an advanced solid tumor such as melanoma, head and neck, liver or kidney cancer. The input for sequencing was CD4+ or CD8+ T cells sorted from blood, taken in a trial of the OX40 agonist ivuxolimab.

CDR3: CASREVGSALNQPQHF. CDR3 nucleotides: TGTGCCAGCAGGGAAGTCGGGTCCGCCCTCAATCAGCCCCAGCATTTT. The chain combines TRBV2 with TRBJ1-5; D remains ambiguous. The CDR3 runs 16 residues. Looked up from germline, CDR1 is SNHLY and CDR2 is FYNNEI. Complete variable domain (other parts from reference TRBV2 and TRBJ1-5): EPEVTQTPSHQVTQMGQEVILRCVPISNHLYFYWYRQILGQKVEFLVSFYNNEISEKSEIFDDQFSVERPDGSNFTLKIRSTKLEDSAMYFCASREVGSALNQPQHFGDGTRLSIL.